This section outlines one TCR beta chain sequence together with its context. Its cognate antigen is unknown. The source of the sample is a study of shared clonotypes between healthy human individuals. V gave up 6 bases and J gave up 2 bases; unmatched junction bases: 5. The CDR3 runs to 15 residues. CDR1 is SNHLY and CDR2 is FYNNEI in the germline V gene. Repertoires were generated with immunoSEQ multiplex PCR, while TCRdb's copy carries only in-frame clones and drops some. Of around 2,000,000 clones in the sample, about 95% were seen once. Study-wide points: It was observed that about 5% of naive CD4 clonotypes were shared across several donors. On the whole, naive subsets had larger estimated richness than memory subsets had. The diversity represented, both genetic and in exposure history, was limited by few donors.

This rearrangement joins TRBV2 to TRBJ2-1; TRBD2 matches at 9 bases. Sample: naive CD4+ T cells sorted from blood. The subset is: CD45RA+ positively selected. The receptor was derived from a man in his late teens or twenties in good health. CDR3 region: CASRTAGGAYNEQFF. CDR3 nucleotide sequence: TGTGCCAGCAGGACAGCGGGAGGAGCCTACAATGAGCAGTTCTTC.